The T cell receptor beta chain under discussion was sequenced for a study of blood T cell repertoires in COVID-19. The wider study: The United States, Italy and Spain were the sources of the acute and convalescent COVID-19 samples. PBMCs, B-cell-depleted T cells, or T cells were the source of the cDNA or gDNA that made up the material.

In the study's own analysis: Estimated nucleated cell counts came from reference gene primer amplification. Sequencing used immunoSEQ multiplex PCR; TCRdb keeps in-frame clones, though not all of them. V and J calls and clone size follow that table, whereas D and trimming were derived from the DNA. The sample includes over 95,000 clones, about four fifths of them seen just once. The TCR comes from a human donor in a cohort sampled during active COVID-19. The sample was peripheral blood.

CDR3 amino acids: CASSEIGGLAGDGYKTQYF. CDR3 nucleotides: TGTGCCAGCAGTGAAATCGGGGGACTAGCGGGAGATGGTTATAAGACCCAGTACTTC. The V and J genes are TRBV2 and TRBJ2-5; 14 bases agree with TRBD2. V lost 2 bases and J lost 6; bases outside the gene matches: 14. Germline V gene data show CDR1 as SNHLY and CDR2 as FYNNEI. The length of the CDR3 is 19 residues.